This T cell receptor (beta chain) emerged from a study of glioma-infiltrating T cells after dendritic cell vaccination. Study context: Dendritic cell vaccine was injected intradermally three times, biweekly. Study outcomes and limitations: Only a small number of patients had complete blood and tumor samples.

This CDR3 is 14 amino acids long. Per the germline V gene, CDR1 is SGDLS and CDR2 is YYNGEE. J lost 4 bases, V lost 4 bases, and 6 bases had no gene match. In regard to this clone: Its antigen is not known.

The time point is: after dendritic cell vaccination, including at tumor progression/relapse. The immunoSEQ assay amplified TCRB CDR3 from up to 2 ug DNA. This table comes from immunoSEQ multiplex PCR, and its TCRdb copy is limited to in-frame clones, with some not included. Of 100,000 or so clones in the sample, more than 70% are singletons; the top ten hold around 5.4%. This TCR was sampled from a human donor with glioblastoma. The sample was blood, taken after dendritic cell vaccination. V and J are TRBV9 and TRBJ2-5; 8 nucleotides agree with TRBD1. The CDR3 DNA reads as TGTGCCAGCAGCCCTCCGGACAGGGTAGAGACCCAGTACTTC. It specifies CASSPPDRVETQYF.